The clone carrying this T cell receptor beta chain occurred many times. The time point here: newly diagnosed GD, antithyroid drugs for less than 3 months. PBMC RNA was the source of the TCR library. Germline V CDR1 and CDR2: GTSNPN, SVGIG (reference sequence). This CDR3 spans 12 amino acids. J was trimmed by 3 bases and V by 5 bases; bases with no gene match: 1. The record originates from a study of regulatory T cells in long-lasting Graves disease. Arm-PCR of CDR3 regions and iRepertoire HTBI primers were the basis on which TCR beta libraries were built. TCRdb called the multiplex PCR reads again in MiXCR, with one record for every CDR3 protein. The profile shows about 540,000 distinct CDR3 sequences, approximately 13% of them singletons. These data are also associated with another study on T cells in Graves' hyperthyroidism and ophthalmopathy.

V usage is TRBV30 and J usage is TRBJ2-7; 10 nucleotides match TRBD1. This TCR came from a man aged 25-40 years with Graves disease. This specimen was peripheral blood mononuclear cells (PBMCs), taken at new diagnosis, from a patient treated with antithyroid drugs. CDR3 coding DNA: TGTGCCTGGGGACAGGGGGTCTACGAGCAGTACTTC. Its translation is CAWGQGVYEQYF.